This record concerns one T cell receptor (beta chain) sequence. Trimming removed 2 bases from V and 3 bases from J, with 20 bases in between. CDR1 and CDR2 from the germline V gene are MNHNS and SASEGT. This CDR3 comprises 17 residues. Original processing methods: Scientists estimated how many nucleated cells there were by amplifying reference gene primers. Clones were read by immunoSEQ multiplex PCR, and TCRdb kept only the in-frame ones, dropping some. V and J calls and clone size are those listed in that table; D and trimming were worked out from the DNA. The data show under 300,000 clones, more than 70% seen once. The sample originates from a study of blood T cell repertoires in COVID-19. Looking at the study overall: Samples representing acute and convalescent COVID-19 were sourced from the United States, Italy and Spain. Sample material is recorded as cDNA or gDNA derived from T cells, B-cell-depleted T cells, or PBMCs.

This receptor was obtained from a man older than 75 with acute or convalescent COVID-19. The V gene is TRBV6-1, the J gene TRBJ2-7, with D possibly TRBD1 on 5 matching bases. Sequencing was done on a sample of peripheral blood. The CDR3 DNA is TGTGCCAGCAGTGAACGAAGTGGGGCTAGATGGAACTACGAGCAGTACTTC. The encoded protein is CASSERSGARWNYEQYF.